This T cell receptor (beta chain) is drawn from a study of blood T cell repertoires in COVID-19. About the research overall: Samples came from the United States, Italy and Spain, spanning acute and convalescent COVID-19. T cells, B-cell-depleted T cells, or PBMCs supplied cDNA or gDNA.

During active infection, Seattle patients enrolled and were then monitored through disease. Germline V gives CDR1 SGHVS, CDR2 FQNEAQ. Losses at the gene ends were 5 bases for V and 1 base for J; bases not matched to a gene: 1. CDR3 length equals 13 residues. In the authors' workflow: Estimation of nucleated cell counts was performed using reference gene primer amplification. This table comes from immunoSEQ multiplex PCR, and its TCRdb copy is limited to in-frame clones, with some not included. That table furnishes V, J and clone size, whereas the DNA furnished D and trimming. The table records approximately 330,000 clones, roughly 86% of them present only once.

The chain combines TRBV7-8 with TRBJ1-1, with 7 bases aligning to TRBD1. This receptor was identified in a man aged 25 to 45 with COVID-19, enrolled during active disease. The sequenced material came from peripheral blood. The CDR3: CASSRTGNTEAFF. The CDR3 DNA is TGTGCCAGCAGCCGGACAGGGAACACTGAAGCTTTCTTT. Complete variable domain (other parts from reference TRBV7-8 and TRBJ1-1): GAGVSQSPRYKVAKRGQDVALRCDPISGHVSLFWYQQALGQGPEFLTYFQNEAQLDKSGLPSDRFFAERPEGSVSTLKIQRTQQEDSAVYLCASSRTGNTEAFFGQGTRLTVV.